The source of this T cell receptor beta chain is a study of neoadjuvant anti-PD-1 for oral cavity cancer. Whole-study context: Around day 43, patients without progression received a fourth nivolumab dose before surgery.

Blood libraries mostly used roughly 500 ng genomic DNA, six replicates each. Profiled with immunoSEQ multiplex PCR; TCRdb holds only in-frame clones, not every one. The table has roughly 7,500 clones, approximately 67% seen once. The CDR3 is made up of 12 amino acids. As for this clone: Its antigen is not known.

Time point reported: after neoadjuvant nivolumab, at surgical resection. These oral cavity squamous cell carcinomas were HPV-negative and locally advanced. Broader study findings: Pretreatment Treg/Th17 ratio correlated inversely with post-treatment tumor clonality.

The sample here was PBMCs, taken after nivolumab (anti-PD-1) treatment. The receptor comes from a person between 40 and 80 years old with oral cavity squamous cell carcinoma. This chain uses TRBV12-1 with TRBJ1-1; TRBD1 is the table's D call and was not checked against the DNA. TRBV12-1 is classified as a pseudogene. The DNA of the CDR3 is TGTGCCAGCAGCACGACCAGGGGACAAGCTTTCTTT. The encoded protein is CASSTTRGQAFF.